These T cell receptor beta chains were read from a single sample in a study of T cells in Graves' hyperthyroidism and ophthalmopathy. From the multiplex PCR reads, TCRdb called clonotypes with MiXCR, one entry per CDR3 protein. The data show about 380,000 distinct CDR3 sequences, with around a sixth seen just once and around 40% held by the top ten. What was sequenced was blood. These receptors were taken from a young man with Graves' ophthalmopathy. The CDR3 runs from the conserved cysteine through the conserved F or W. The D gene is left open where the match is weak. Not all rows give a size; the values are once, few, many and, for expanded clones, a class.

cdr3_length	d_call	j_call	v_call	clone_size	cdr3_nt	cdr3_aa
14	.	TRBJ2-3	TRBV27	many	TGTGCCAGCAGTTACCGGTCCCCAGGAGATACGCAGTATTTT	CASSYRSPGDTQYF
16	.	TRBJ1-1	TRBV5-1	many	TGCGCCAGCAGCTTGGGCCCCGTCGGCGGGCACCTCGAAGCTTTCTTT	CASSLGPVGGHLEAFF
14	.	TRBJ1-2	TRBV3-1	many	TGTGCCAGCAGCCAAGAAGGACACAGCTATGGCTACACCTTC	CASSQEGHSYGYTF
17	TRBD2	TRBJ2-3	TRBV3-1	many	TGTGCCAGCAGCCAAGGGTTCGGCGGGGGGGGAGGAGATACGCAGTATTTT	CASSQGFGGGGGDTQYF
16	TRBD2	TRBJ2-2	TRBV25-1	.	TGTGCCAGCAGTGAACCTAGCGGGGTGAACACCGGGGAGCTGTTTTTT	CASSEPSGVNTGELFF
17	TRBD2	TRBJ2-1	TRBV5-1	.	TGCGCCAGCAGCTGGGGGACTAGCGGGGGGACCTACAATGAGCAGTTCTTC	CASSWGTSGGTYNEQFF
18	TRBD1	TRBJ2-3	TRBV7-9	many	TGTGCCAGCAGCTTAGCCGACCGGGACAGGGATCACACAGATACGCAGTATTTT	CASSLADRDRDHTDTQYF
11	.	TRBJ2-7	TRBV18	many	TGTGCCAGCTCACCTTCTCTCGAGCAGTACTTC	CASSPSLEQYF
15	TRBD2	TRBJ2-5	TRBV4-1	few	TGCGCCAGCAGCCTTTTAGCGGGGGGGCCAGAGACCCAGTACTTC	CASSLLAGGPETQYF
15	TRBD1	TRBJ2-7	TRBV3-1	many	TGTGCCAGCGGGGGGAGGACAGGGATCTGGGGCGAGCAGTACTTC	CASGGRTGIWGEQYF
13	.	TRBJ2-7	TRBV5-1	.	TGCGTCAGCCGGGCGGAGGGGGGCTACGAGCAGTACTTC	CVSRAEGGYEQYF
15	TRBD1	TRBJ1-2	TRBV10-2	.	TGCGCCAGCAGTGCGGGACAGGGGATTCAGGGTGGCTACACCTTC	CASSAGQGIQGGYTF
16	TRBD1	TRBJ1-2	TRBV4-2	.	TGTGCCAGCAGCCAATCAGGGACAGGGGAGAACTATGGCTACACCTTC	CASSQSGTGENYGYTF
17	.	TRBJ1-1	TRBV13	.	TGTGCCAGCAGCCCCGGGGGGTGGGGGGGAGAGAACACTGAAGCTTTCTTT	CASSPGGWGGENTEAFF